The clone carrying this T cell receptor beta chain was counted once. As yet, its antigen is unknown. These data originate in a study of T cell responses to AZD1222 COVID-19 vaccine. Study background: Second-dose intervals of approximately 4 or approximately 12 weeks were pooled. General observations from the study: As reported, nearly half of all spike-specific TCRs target variant regions that are unmutated.

CDR1 is KGHSH, CDR2 LQKENI, per germline. This CDR3 comprises 15 residues. V was clipped by 5 bases and J by 2 bases, with 16 bases between them. Sequenced by immunoSEQ multiplex PCR; TCRdb stores in-frame clones only, minus some. Of about 210,000 clones listed, around 92% are singletons. Sequenced here: peripheral blood, sampled on day 0 of AZD1222 vaccination. The genes are TRBV18 and TRBJ2-7, with a weak D call TRBD1 (6 bases). The TCR was taken from an adult in good health. The CDR3 is CASSTPPGAPYEQYF. For the CDR3, the DNA is TGTGCCAGCTCAACTCCCCCAGGGGCTCCCTACGAGCAGTACTTC.